This TCR beta chain was obtained from a study of cytomegalovirus exposure and HLA in healthy donors. The protocol was immunoSEQ multiplex PCR, while the TCRdb copy is restricted to in-frame clones and leaves out a portion. The sample includes hundreds of thousands of clones, 75% to 90% of them seen just once. Trimming removed 4 bases at V and 5 bases at J, with 14 bases between. This CDR3 has 14 amino acids. Germline loops: CDR1 SGHVS, CDR2 FNYEAQ. Sequencing was performed on PBMCs. This receptor was obtained from a woman under 30 in good health and CMV-seronegative. The V gene is TRBV7-6, the J gene TRBJ1-1, with D possibly being TRBD1 (6 bases). This CDR3 is CASSSTGRWTEAFF. As DNA, the CDR3 is TGTGCCAGCAGCTCCACAGGGCGATGGACTGAAGCTTTCTTT.